This T cell receptor beta chain was retrieved from a study of T cell changes during pregnancy in multiple sclerosis. V gave up 10 bases and J gave up 0 bases; unmatched junction bases: 8. Germline-derived CDR1 and CDR2 are MNHNY and SVGAGI (reference sequence). This CDR3 is 14 amino acids long. This table comes from immunoSEQ multiplex PCR, and its TCRdb copy is limited to in-frame clones, with some not included. The table includes some 93,000 clones, 85% to 95% detected once. This specimen was peripheral blood, taken after pregnancy. The chain is built from TRBV6-6 and TRBJ1-2; 7 bases are a match to TRBD1. The sequence was collected from a female donor with multiple sclerosis, enrolled in a pregnancy study. CDR3 DNA sequence: TGTGCCACAATGAGGGACAGTACTAACTATGGCTACACCTTC. Translation: CATMRDSTNYGYTF.